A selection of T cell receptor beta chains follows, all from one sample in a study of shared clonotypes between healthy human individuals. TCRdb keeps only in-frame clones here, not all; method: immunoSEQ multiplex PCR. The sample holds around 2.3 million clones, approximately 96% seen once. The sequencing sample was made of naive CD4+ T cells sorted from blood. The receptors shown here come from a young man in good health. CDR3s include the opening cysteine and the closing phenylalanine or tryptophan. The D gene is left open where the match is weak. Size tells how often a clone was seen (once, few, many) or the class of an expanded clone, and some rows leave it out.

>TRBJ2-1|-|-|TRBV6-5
TGTGCCAGCAGTTCGCAACAGGTCAGCTCCTACAATGAGCAGTTCTTC
CASSSQQVSSYNEQFF
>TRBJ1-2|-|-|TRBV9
TGTGCCAGCAGCGTAGCTGTCGGGAGCTACACCTTC
CASSVAVGSYTF
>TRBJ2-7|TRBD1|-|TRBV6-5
TGTGCCAGCAGTTTAAGCGGGACAGGGAGCTACGAGCAGTACTTC
CASSLSGTGSYEQYF
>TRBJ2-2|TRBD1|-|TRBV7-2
TGTGCCAGCAGCTTAGCCGGGACAGTGAACACCGGGGAGCTGTTTTTT
CASSLAGTVNTGELFF
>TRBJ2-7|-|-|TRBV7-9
TGTGCCAGCAGCTTGATTTCCTACGAGCAGTACTTC
CASSLISYEQYF
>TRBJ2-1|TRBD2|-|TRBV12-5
TGTGCTAGTGGTTGGACGGGACTAGCGGTAAACAATGAGCAGTTCTTC
CASGWTGLAVNNEQFF
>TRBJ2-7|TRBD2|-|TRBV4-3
TGCGCCAGCAGCCATATAGCGGGCGGGAGCTCCTACGAGCAGTACTTC
CASSHIAGGSSYEQYF
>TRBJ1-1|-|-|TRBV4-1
TGCGCCAGCAGCCAGGGAGAGGGTAAGCCGAACACTGAAGCTTTCTTT
CASSQGEGKPNTEAFF
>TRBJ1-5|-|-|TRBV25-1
TGTGCCAGCAGTGAAGACGGAATACGGCCCCAGCATTTT
CASSEDGIRPQHF
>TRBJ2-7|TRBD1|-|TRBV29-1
TGCAGCTTTACTCCCGGGACAGGGATCCACGAGCAGTACTTC
CSFTPGTGIHEQYF
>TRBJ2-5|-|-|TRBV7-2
TGTGCCAGCAGCTTAGTTGGGTACCAAGAGACCCAGTACTTC
CASSLVGYQETQYF
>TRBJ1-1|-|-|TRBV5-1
TGCGCCAGCAGCTTGGCCAACCCCGGTGTAAACACTGAAGCTTTCTTT
CASSLANPGVNTEAFF
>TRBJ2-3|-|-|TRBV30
TGTGCCTGGAGTCCCCTAGCGAGGATGTCCGATACGCAGTATTTT
CAWSPLARMSDTQYF
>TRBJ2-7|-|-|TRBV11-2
TGTGCCAGCAGCACCCCGGGGCTGCGGGAGCAGTACTTC
CASSTPGLREQYF
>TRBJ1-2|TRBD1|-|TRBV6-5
TGTGCCAGCAGTAAACGGACAGGGCTCTATGGCTACACCTTC
CASSKRTGLYGYTF
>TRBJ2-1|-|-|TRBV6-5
TGTGCCAGCAGCCCCGAGGGGGGCTCCTACAATGAGCAGTTCTTC
CASSPEGGSYNEQFF
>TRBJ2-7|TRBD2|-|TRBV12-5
TGTGCTAGTGTTTCTAGCGGGAGTGGCGAGCAGTACTTC
CASVSSGSGEQYF
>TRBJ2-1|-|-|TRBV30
TGTGCCTGGGACCCGGGTCAGTACAATGAGCAGTTCTTC
CAWDPGQYNEQFF
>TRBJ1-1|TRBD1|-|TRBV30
TGTGCCTGGAGTGCCCGACAGGGTTTCACACGGGTCGGACACACTGAAGCTTTCTTT
CAWSARQGFTRVGHTEAFF
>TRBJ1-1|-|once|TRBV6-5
TGTGCCAGCAGCTCCACTGGAGGGCCTGAAGCTTTCTTT
CASSSTGGPEAFF
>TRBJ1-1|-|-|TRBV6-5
TGTGCCAGCGGGAGGGGGGACCGTTACACTGAAGCTTTCTTT
CASGRGDRYTEAFF
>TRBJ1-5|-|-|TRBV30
TGTGCCTGGAGCAGATCAGGGAAAGAGGGCAATCAGCCCCAGCATTTT
CAWSRSGKEGNQPQHF
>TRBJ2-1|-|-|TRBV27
TGTGCCAGCAGTTTCTCAAACCAGCCTAGCTCCTACAATGAGCAGTTCTTC
CASSFSNQPSSYNEQFF
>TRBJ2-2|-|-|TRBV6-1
TGTGCCAGCAGTGACGCCACGGCAGTGAACACCGGGGAGCTGTTTTTT
CASSDATAVNTGELFF
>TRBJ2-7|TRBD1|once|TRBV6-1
TGTGCCAGCAGTGACCCCAACAGGGGCGACGAGCAGTACTTC
CASSDPNRGDEQYF
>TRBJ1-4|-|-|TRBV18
TGTGCCAGCTCACCAGAGACAGGACCTGAAAAACTGTTTTTT
CASSPETGPEKLFF
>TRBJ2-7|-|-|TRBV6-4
TGTGCCAGCAGCCAGGACAGCCACGCCGACGAGCAGTACTTC
CASSQDSHADEQYF
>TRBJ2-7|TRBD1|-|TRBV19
TGTGCCAGTACCGGGACAGGTAACAACGAGCAGTACTTC
CASTGTGNNEQYF
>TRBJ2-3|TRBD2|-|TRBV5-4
TGTGCCAGCAGCCATTTACTAGCGGGAGGTGGCACAGATACGCAGTATTTT
CASSHLLAGGGTDTQYF
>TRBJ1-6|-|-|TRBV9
TGTGCCAGCAGCACGCAGGGACGGGATAATTCACCCCTCCACTTT
CASSTQGRDNSPLHF
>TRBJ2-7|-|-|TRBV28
TGTGCCAGCACCTCCCCCCACAGGTACCACGAGCAGTACTTC
CASTSPHRYHEQYF
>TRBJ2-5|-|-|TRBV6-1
TGTGCCAGCAGTGAATTGGGAGGAGAGACCCAGTACTTC
CASSELGGETQYF
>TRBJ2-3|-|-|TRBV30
TGTGCCTGGAGAGGCGGAGTGTCATCAGATACGCAGTATTTT
CAWRGGVSSDTQYF
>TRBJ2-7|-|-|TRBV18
TGTGCCAGCTCACCAGAGTGGGACGCCTTCTCCTACGAGCAGTACTTC
CASSPEWDAFSYEQYF
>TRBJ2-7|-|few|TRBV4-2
TGTGCCAGCACTCCCAGGGGGGACTCCTACGAGCAGTACTTC
CASTPRGDSYEQYF
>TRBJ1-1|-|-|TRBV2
TGTGCCAGCAGTGAAGCGCGGGTTGACTCGCTAATTGGGACTGAAGCTTTCTTT
CASSEARVDSLIGTEAFF
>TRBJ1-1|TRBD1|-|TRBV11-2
TGTGCCAGCAGCCCTCGGGGACAGGGTAGATCCGGTGAAGCTTTCTTT
CASSPRGQGRSGEAFF
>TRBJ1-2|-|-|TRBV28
TGTGCCAGCAGTTTAGGGACACTAAACTATGGCTACACCTTC
CASSLGTLNYGYTF
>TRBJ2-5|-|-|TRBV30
TGTGCCTGGAGTGCGGGGAGAATTGGCCAAGAGACCCAGTACTTC
CAWSAGRIGQETQYF
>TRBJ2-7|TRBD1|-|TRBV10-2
TGCGCCGCGCGACCTGGGACAGGATCTTACGAGCAGTACTTC
CAARPGTGSYEQYF
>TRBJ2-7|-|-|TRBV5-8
TGTGCCAGCAACCCGGACTTCTCCTACGAGCAGTACTTC
CASNPDFSYEQYF
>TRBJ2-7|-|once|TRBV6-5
TGTGCCAGCAGTTACTCGCAGGGCTCCTACGAGCAGTACTTC
CASSYSQGSYEQYF
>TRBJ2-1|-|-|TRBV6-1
TGTGCCAGCAGTATCTTAGCCCCTGCGGCGCCGTTCTTC
CASSILAPAAPFF
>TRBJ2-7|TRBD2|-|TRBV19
TGTGCCAGTAGTACCTCTCCTAGCGGGGCCGCCTACGAGCAGTACTTC
CASSTSPSGAAYEQYF
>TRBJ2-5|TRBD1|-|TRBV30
TGTGCCTGGAGGTTCTACAGGGGTCTCGAGACCCAGTACTTC
CAWRFYRGLETQYF
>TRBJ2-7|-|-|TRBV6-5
TGTGCCAGCACTCCGGTTGGGGCCTACGAGCAGTACTTC
CASTPVGAYEQYF
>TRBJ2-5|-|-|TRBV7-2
TGTGCCAGCAGCTTAGGGGCCGGGAGCGGTCAAGAGACCCAGTACTTC
CASSLGAGSGQETQYF
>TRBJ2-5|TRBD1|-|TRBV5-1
TGCGCCAGCAGCTTGTACGACAGGGACCAAGAGACCCAGTACTTC
CASSLYDRDQETQYF
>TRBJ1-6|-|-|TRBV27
TGTGCCAGCAGTTTAGGGAGGATGTATAATTCACCCCTCCACTTT
CASSLGRMYNSPLHF
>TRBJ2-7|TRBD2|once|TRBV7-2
TGTGCCAGCAGCTTGACTAGCGGAAGCTCCTACGAGCAGTACTTC
CASSLTSGSSYEQYF
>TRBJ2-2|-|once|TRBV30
TGTGCCTGGAGTTGGGACATAAACACCGGGGAGCTGTTTTTT
CAWSWDINTGELFF